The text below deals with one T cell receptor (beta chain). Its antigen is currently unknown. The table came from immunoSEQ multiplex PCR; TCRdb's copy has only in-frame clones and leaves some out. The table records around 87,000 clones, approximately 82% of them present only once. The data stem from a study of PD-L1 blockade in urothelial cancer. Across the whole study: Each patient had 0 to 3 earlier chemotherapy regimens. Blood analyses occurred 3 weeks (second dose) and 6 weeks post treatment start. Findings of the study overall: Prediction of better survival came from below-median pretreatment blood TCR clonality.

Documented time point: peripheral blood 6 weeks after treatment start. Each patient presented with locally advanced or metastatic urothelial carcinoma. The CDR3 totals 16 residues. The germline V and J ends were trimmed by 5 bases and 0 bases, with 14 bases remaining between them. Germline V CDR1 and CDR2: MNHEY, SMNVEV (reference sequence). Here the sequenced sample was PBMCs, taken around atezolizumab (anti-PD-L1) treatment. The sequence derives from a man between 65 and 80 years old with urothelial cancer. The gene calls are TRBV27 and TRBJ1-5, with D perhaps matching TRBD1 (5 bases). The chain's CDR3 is CASSAFNRISNQPQHF. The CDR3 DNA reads TGTGCCAGCAGTGCCTTTAACAGGATTAGCAATCAGCCCCAGCATTTT.